The next 2 T cell receptor beta chains were all read from a single sample in a study of blood T cells in healthy people across ages. The second PCR ran 7 to 11 cycles with a sample-barcoded 5' primer and J-beta primers. TCRdb independently ran MiXCR on the 5' RACE reads; one entry per CDR3 protein. Of about 1.8 million distinct CDR3 sequences listed, around 48% are singletons. The sample was blood. The source of these receptors is a woman aged 40 to 50 in good health.

For this clonotype: A read error may produce the germline difference seen at one junction end. The chain combines TRBV10-3 with TRBJ2-7; D possibly uses TRBD1 or TRBD2 (5 bases each). CDR3 length: 15 residues. In germline, CDR1 is ENHRY, CDR2 SYGVKD. CDR3 coding DNA: TGTGCCGTCAGTGACCCGGGACGTAGTGGGTACGAGCAGTACTTC. Protein sequence: CAVSDPGRSGYEQYF.

This clonotype occurred a few times. The chain uses TRBV20-1 and TRBJ2-5; D not certain. This CDR3 comprises 13 residues. The V and J ends lost 6 bases and 1 base respectively, with 12 bases between them. Germline-derived CDR1 and CDR2 are DFQATT and SNEGSKA (reference sequence). CDR3 DNA sequence: TGCAGTGCCCACGATAGGGCCCAAGAGACCCAGTACTTC. It is translated as CSAHDRAQETQYF.